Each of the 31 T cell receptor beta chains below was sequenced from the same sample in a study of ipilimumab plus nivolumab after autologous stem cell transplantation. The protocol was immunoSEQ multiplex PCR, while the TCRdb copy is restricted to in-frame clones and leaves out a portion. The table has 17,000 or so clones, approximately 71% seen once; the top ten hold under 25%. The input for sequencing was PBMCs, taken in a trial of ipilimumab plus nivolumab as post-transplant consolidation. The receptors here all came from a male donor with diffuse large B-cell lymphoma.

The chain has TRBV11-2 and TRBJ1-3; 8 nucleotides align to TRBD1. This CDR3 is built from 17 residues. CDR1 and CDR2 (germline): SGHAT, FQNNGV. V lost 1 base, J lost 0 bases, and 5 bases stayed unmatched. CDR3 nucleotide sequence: TGTGCCAGCAGCTTAGGGGCGGGACAGGCCTCTGGAAACACCATATATTTT. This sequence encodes CASSLGAGQASGNTIYF.

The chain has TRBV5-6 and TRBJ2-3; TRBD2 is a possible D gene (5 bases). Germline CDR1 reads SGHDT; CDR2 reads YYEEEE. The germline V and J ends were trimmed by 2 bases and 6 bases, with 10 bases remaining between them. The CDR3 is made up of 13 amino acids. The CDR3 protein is CASSLATGDTQYF. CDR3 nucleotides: TGTGCCAGCAGCTTAGCCACGGGGGATACGCAGTATTTT.

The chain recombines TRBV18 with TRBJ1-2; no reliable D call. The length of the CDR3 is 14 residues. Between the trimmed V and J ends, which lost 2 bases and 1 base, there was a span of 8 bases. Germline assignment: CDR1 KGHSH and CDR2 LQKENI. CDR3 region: CASSPDNSNYGYTF. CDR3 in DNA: TGTGCCAGCTCACCAGACAACAGTAACTATGGCTACACCTTC.

The CDR3 region has the DNA TGCAGCGCTGGCGCACCGGACAGGGGCAACATTCAGTACTTC. Residues: CSAGAPDRGNIQYF. The V and J genes are TRBV29-1 and TRBJ2-4; 9 positions match TRBD1. Per germline, CDR1 SQVTM and CDR2 ANQGSEA. After removal of 7 bases from V and 7 bases from J, the junction contained 11 bases not matched to a gene. The CDR3 covers 14 residues.

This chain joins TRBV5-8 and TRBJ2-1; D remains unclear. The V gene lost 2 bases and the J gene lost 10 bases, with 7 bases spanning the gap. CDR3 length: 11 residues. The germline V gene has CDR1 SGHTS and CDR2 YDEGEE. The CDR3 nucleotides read TGTGCCAGCAGCTTTTTCGAGGAGCAGTTCTTC. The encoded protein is CASSFFEEQFF.

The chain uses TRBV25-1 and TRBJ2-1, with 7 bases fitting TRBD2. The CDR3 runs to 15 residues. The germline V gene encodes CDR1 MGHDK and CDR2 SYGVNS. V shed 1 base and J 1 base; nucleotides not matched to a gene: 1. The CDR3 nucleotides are TGTGCCAGCAGTGAATCAGCGGGATCCTACAATGAGCAGTTCTTC. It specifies CASSESAGSYNEQFF.

Written as DNA, the CDR3 is TGTGCCAGCTCACCTTCTGGACAGGCTTACGAGCAGTACTTC. It specifies CASSPSGQAYEQYF. This chain connects TRBV18 to TRBJ2-7; 7 bases match TRBD1. V trimming: 3 bases; J trimming: 4 bases; junction bases outside the gene matches: 6. This CDR3 is 14 amino acids long. The V gene's germline CDR1 is KGHSH and CDR2 LQKENI. Full variable domain (remainder filled in from reference TRBV18 and TRBJ2-7): NAGVMQNPRHLVRRRGQEARLRCSPMKGHSHVYWYRQLPEEGLKFMVYLQKENIIDESGMPKERFSAEFPKEGPSILRIQQVVRGDSAAYFCASSPSGQAYEQYFGPGTRLTVT.

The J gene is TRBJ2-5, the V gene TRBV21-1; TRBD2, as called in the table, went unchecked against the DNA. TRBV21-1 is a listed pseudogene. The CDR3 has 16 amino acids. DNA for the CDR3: TGTGCCAGCAGCAAAACTAGCGGGGGGGCTGAAGAGACCCAGTACTTC. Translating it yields CASSKTSGGAEETQYF.

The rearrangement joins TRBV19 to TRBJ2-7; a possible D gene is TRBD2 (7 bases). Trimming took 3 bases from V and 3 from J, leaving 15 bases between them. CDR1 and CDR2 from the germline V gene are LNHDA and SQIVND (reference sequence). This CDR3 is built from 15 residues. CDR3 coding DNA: TGTGCCAGTAGTATTTTCGGGGGGCCCTTCTACGAGCAGTACTTC. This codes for CASSIFGGPFYEQYF. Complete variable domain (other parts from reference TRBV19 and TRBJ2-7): DGGITQSPKYLFRKEGQNVTLSCEQNLNHDAMYWYRQDPGQGLRLIYYSQIVNDFQKGDIAEGYSVSREKKESFPLTVTSAQKNPTAFYLCASSIFGGPFYEQYFGPGTRLTVT.

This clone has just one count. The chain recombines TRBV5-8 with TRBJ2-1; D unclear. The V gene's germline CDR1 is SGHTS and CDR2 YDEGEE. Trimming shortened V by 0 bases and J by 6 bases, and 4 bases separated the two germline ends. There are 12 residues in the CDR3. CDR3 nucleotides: TGTGCCAGCAGCTTGGACTCCAATGAGCAGTTCTTC. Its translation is CASSLDSNEQFF.

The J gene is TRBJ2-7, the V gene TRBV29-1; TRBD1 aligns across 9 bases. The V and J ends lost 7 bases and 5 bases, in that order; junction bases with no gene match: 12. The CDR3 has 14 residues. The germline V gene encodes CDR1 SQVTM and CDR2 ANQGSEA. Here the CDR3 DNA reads TGCAGCGCCACTCCGGGACAGGGTGTCCACGAGCAGTACTTC. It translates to CSATPGQGVHEQYF.

The CDR3 loop reads CASRAADAGSGNTIYF. The CDR3, as DNA: TGTGCCAGTAGGGCCGCGGATGCGGGCTCTGGAAACACCATATATTTT. The gene calls are TRBV19 and TRBJ1-3; D remains ambiguous. Trimming removed 6 bases at V and 0 bases at J, with 15 bases between. Germline lookup yields CDR1 LNHDA and CDR2 SQIVND (reference sequence). The CDR3 has 16 amino acids.

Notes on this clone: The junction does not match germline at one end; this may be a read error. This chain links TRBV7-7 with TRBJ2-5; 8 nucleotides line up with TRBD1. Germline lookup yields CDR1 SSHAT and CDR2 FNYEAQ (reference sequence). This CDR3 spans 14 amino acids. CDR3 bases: TGTGCTAGCAGCATGAACAGGGGGCAAGAGACCCAGTACTTC. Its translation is CASSMNRGQETQYF.

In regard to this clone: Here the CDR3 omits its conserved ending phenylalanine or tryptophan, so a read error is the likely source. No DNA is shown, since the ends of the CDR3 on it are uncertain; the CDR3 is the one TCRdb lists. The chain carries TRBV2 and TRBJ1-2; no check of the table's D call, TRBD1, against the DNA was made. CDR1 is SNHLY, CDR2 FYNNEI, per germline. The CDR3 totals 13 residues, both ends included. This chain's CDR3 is CASSEAGRGTLLG.

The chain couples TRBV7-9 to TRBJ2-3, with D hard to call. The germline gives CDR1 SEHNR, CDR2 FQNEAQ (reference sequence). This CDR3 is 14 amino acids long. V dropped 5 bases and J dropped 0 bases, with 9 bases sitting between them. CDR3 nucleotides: TGTGCCAGCAGCCCTTACGATAGCACAGATACGCAGTATTTT. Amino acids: CASSPYDSTDTQYF.

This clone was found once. CDR3 nucleotide sequence: TGTGCCAGCAGCTTGGGGGTGAGTAGATCCAATGAGCAGTTCTTC. Its protein is CASSLGVSRSNEQFF. The chain couples TRBV5-6 to TRBJ2-1; no clear D gene. Germline V gives CDR1 SGHDT, CDR2 YYEEEE. V was shortened by 0 bases and J by 6 bases, with 13 bases between the two germline ends. The CDR3 runs to 15 residues.

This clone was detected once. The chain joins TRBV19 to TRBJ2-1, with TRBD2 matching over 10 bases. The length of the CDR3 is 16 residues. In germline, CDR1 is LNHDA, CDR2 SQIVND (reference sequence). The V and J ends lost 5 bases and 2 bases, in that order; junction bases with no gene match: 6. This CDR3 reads CASSVLSGGTYNEQFF. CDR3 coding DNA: TGTGCCAGTAGTGTCCTTAGCGGGGGGACCTACAATGAGCAGTTCTTC.

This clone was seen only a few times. CDR3 protein: CASSGQPNTEAFF. CDR3 DNA: TGTGCCAGCAGTGGTCAGCCTAACACTGAAGCTTTCTTT. The chain uses TRBV6-4 and TRBJ1-1; no clear D. Germline V gene lookup returns CDR1 MRHNA and CDR2 SNTAGT. Between the trimmed V and J ends, which lost 4 bases and 2 bases, there was a span of 8 bases. This CDR3 has 13 amino acids.

This CDR3 is CASSELRGDRGYTF. The DNA for the CDR3 is TGTGCCAGCAGTGAGTTACGGGGAGATCGTGGCTACACCTTC. The rearrangement links TRBV2 to TRBJ1-2, with D unclear. The CDR3 extends over 14 amino acids. Germline V lookup: CDR1 SNHLY, CDR2 FYNNEI. V was clipped by 3 bases and J by 7 bases, with 15 bases between them.

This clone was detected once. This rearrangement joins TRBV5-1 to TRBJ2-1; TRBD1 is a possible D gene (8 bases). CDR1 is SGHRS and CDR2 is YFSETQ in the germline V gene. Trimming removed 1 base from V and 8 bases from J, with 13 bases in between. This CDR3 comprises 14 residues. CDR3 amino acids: CASSLRQGRDEQFF. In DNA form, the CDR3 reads TGCGCCAGCAGCTTGAGACAGGGGAGGGATGAGCAGTTCTTC. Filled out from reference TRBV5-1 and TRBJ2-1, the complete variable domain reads KAGVTQTPRYLIKTRGQQVTLSCSPISGHRSVSWYQQTPGQGLQFLFEYFSETQRNKGNFPGRFSGRQFSNSRSEMNVSTLELGDSALYLCASSLRQGRDEQFFGPGTRLTVL.

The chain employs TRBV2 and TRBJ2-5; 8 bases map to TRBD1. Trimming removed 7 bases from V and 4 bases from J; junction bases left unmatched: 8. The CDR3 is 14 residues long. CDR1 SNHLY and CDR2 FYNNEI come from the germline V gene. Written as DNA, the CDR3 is TGTGCCAGCAAAAAACAGGGGGTGTTAGAGACCCAGTACTTC. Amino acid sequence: CASKKQGVLETQYF.

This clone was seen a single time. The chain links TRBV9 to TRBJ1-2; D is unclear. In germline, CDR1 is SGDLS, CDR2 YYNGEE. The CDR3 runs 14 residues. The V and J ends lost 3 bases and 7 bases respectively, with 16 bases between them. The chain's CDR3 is CASSARTAISGYTF. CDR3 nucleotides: TGTGCCAGCAGCGCGAGGACCGCGATAAGTGGCTACACCTTC.

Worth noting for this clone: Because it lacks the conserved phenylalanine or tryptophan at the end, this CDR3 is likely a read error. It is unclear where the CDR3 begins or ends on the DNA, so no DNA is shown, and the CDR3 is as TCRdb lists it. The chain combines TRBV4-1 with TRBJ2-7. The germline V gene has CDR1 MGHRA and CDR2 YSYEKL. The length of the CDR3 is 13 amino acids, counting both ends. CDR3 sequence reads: CASSQDRGGRFLS.

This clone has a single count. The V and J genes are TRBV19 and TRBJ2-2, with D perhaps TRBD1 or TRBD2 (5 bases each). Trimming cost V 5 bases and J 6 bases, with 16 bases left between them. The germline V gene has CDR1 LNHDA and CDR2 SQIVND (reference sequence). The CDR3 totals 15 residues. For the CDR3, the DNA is TGTGCCAGTAGTTGGGGGAGCGGACCGGCCGGGGAGCTGTTTTTT. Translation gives CASSWGSGPAGELFF. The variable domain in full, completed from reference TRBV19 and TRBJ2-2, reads DGGITQSPKYLFRKEGQNVTLSCEQNLNHDAMYWYRQDPGQGLRLIYYSQIVNDFQKGDIAEGYSVSREKKESFPLTVTSAQKNPTAFYLCASSWGSGPAGELFFGEGSRLTVL.

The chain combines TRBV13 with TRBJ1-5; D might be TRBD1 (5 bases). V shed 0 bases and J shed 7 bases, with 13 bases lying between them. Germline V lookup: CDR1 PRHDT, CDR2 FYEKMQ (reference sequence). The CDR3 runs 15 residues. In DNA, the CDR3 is TGTGCCAGCAGCTTAGGAAGGGGCGCTGGGCAGCCCCAGCATTTT. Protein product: CASSLGRGAGQPQHF. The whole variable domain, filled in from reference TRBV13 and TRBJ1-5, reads AAGVIQSPRHLIKEKRETATLKCYPIPRHDTVYWYQQGPGQDPQFLISFYEKMQSDKGSIPDRFSAQQFSDYHSELNMSSLELGDSALYFCASSLGRGAGQPQHFGDGTRLSIL.

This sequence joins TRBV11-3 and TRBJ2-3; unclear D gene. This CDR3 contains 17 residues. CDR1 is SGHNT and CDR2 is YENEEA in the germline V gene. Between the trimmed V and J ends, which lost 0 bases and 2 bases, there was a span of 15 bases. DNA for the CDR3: TGTGCCAGCAGCTTAGACACGCTAGGCCGCCCCACAGATACGCAGTATTTT. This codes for CASSLDTLGRPTDTQYF.

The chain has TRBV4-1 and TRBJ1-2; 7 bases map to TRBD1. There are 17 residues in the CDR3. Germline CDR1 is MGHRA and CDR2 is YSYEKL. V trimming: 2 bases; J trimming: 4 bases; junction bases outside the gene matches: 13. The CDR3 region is CASSQPDTGDAVYGYTF. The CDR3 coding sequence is TGCGCCAGCAGCCAACCGGATACAGGGGACGCCGTCTATGGCTACACCTTC.

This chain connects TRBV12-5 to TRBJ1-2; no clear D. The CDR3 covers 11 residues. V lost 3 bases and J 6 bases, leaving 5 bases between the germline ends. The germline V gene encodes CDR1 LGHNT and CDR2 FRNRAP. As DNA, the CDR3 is TGTGCTAGTGGTTTTTCCCATGGCTACACCTTC. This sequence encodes CASGFSHGYTF.

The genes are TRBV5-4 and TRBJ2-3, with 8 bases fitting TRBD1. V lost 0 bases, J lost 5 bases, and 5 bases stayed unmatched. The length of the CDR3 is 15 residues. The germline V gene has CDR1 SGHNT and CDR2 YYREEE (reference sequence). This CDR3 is CASSLDAGGLDTQYF. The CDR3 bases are TGTGCCAGCAGCTTGGACGCAGGGGGCCTAGATACGCAGTATTTT.

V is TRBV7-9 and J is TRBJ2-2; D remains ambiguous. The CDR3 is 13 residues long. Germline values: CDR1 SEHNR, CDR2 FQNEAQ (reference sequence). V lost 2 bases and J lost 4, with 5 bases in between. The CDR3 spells CASSLPGTGELFF. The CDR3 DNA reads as TGTGCCAGCAGCTTACCAGGCACCGGGGAGCTGTTTTTT.

CDR3 protein: CASSKAGWGDTQYF. The CDR3 coding sequence is TGTGCCAGCAGCAAGGCGGGATGGGGAGATACGCAGTATTTT. This rearrangement joins TRBV9 to TRBJ2-3; a possible D gene is TRBD2 (6 bases). Looked up from germline, CDR1 is SGDLS and CDR2 is YYNGEE. The CDR3 length is 14 residues. Trimming removed 4 bases from V and 5 bases from J, with 14 bases in between. Combining the CDR3 with reference TRBV9 and TRBJ2-3 gives the whole variable domain DSGVTQTPKHLITATGQRVTLRCSPRSGDLSVYWYQQSLDQGLQFLIQYYNGEERAKGNILERFSAQQFPDLHSELNLSSLELGDSALYFCASSKAGWGDTQYFGPGTRLTVL.